This TCR beta chain was sequenced during a study of technical replicates of blood from a few donors. Generated by immunoSEQ multiplex PCR, the TCRdb table keeps only in-frame clones and is missing some. The sample has tens of thousands of clones, around nine tenths seen once; the top ten hold over 0.25%. This CDR3 is built from 15 residues. CDR1 and CDR2 from the germline V gene are MNHNY and SVGAGI (reference sequence). After removal of 2 bases from V and 5 bases from J, the junction contained 6 bases not matched to a gene. The sequencing input was T cells isolated from PBMCs. This receptor was obtained from a human donor in good health. The chain uses TRBV6-6 and TRBJ2-7, with 10 bases fitting TRBD1. The chain's CDR3 is CASSYRDRGGDEQYF. CDR3 bases: TGTGCCAGCAGTTACCGGGACAGGGGCGGGGACGAGCAGTACTTC.